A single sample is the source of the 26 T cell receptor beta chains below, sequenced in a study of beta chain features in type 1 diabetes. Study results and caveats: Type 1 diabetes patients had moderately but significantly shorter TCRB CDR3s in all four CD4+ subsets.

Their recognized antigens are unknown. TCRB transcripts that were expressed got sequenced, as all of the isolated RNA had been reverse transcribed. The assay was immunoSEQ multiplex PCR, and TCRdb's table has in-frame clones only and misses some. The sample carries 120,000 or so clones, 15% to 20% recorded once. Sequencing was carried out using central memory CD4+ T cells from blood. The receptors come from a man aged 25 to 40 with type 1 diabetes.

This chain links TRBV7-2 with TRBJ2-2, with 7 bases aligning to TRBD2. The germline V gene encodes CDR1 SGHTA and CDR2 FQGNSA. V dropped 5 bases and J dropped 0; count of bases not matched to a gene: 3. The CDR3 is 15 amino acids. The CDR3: CASSLGLANTGELFF. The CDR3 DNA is TGTGCCAGCAGCCTCGGACTAGCGAACACCGGGGAGCTGTTTTTT.

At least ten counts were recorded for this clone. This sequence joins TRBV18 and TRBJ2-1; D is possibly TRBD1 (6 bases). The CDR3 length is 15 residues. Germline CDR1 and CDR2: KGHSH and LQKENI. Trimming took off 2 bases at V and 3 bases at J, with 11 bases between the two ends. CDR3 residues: CASSPAAGDYNEQFF. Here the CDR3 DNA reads TGTGCCAGCTCACCAGCCGCAGGGGACTACAATGAGCAGTTCTTC.

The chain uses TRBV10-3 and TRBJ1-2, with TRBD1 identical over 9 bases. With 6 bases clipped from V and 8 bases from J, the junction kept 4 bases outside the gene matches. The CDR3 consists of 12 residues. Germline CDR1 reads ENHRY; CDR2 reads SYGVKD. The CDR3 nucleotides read TGTGCCATCAGATGGGACAGGGAGGGCTACACCTTC. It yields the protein CAIRWDREGYTF.

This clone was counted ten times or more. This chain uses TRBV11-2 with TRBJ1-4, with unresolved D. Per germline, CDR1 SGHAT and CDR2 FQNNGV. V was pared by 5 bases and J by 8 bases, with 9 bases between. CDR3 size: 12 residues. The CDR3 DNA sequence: TGTGCCAGCAGCGCACGTGGGGAAAAACTGTTTTTT. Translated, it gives CASSARGEKLFF.

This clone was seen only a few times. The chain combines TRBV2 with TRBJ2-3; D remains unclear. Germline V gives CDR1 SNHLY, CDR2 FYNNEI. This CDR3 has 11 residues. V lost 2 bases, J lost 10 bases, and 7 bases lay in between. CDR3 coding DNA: TGTGCCAGCAGTGAAACCGTGGCGCAGTATTTT. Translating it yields CASSETVAQYF.

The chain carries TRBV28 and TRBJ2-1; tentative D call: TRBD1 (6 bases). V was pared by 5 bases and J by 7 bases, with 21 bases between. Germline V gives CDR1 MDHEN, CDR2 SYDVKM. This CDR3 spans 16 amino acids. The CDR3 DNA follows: TGTGCCAGCAGTAAATTACCCGTACAGGGAAGGAATGAGCAGTTCTTC. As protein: CASSKLPVQGRNEQFF.

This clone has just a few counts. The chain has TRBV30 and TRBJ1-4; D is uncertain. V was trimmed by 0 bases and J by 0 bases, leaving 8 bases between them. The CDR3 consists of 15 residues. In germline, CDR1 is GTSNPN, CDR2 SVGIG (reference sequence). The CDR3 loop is CAWSVLSATNEKLFF. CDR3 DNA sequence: TGTGCCTGGAGTGTACTCAGTGCAACTAATGAAAAACTGTTTTTT.

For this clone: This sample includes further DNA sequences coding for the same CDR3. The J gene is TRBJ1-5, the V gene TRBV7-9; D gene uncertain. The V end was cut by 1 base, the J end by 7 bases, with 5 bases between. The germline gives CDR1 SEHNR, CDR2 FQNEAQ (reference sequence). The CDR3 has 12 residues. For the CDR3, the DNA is TGTGCCAGCAGCTTAGGGGAACAGCCCCAGCATTTT. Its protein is CASSLGEQPQHF.

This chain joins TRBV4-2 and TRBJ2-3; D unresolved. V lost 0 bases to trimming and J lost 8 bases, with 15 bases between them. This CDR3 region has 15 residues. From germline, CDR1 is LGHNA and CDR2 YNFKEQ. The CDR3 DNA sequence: TGTGCCAGCAGCCAAGATCCCTTAAGTAAGGGTACGCAGTATTTT. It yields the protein CASSQDPLSKGTQYF.

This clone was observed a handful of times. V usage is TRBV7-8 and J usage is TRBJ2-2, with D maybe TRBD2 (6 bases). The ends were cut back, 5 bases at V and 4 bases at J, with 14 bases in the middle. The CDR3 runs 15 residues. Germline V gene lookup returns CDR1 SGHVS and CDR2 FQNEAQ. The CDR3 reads CASSASVDGTGELFF. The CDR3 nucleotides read TGTGCCAGCAGCGCTAGCGTAGACGGCACCGGGGAGCTGTTTTTT.

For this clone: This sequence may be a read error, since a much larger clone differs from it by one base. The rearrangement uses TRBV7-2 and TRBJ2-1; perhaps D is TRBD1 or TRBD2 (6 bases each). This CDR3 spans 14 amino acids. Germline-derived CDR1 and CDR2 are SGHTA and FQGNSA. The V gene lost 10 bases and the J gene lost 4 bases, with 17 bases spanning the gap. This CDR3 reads CAIGGGGPYNEQFF. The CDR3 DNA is TGTGCCATCGGCGGAGGGGGGCCATACAATGAGCAGTTCTTC.

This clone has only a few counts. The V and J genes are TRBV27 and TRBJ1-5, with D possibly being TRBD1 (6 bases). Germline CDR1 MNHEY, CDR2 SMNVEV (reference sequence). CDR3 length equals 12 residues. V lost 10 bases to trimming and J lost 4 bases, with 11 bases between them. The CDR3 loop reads CATGTRNQPQHF. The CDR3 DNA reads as TGTGCCACTGGGACAAGAAATCAGCCCCAGCATTTT.

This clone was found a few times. This chain's CDR3 is CSVASRDSYGYTF. The CDR3 bases are TGCAGCGTCGCCAGCCGGGACAGCTATGGCTACACCTTC. The chain links TRBV29-1 to TRBJ1-2; 7 bases agree with TRBD1. Germline CDR1 is SQVTM and CDR2 is ANQGSEA. This CDR3 spans 13 amino acids. Trimming at V came to 6 bases and at J to 4 bases, leaving 8 bases not matched to a gene.

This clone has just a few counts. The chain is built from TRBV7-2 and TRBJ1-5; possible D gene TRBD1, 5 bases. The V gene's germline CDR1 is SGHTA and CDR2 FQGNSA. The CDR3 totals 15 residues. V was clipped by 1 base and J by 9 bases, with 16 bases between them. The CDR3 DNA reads TGTGCCAGCAGCTTAGACGGGGGTAGGGCATGGCCCCAGCATTTT. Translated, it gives CASSLDGGRAWPQHF.

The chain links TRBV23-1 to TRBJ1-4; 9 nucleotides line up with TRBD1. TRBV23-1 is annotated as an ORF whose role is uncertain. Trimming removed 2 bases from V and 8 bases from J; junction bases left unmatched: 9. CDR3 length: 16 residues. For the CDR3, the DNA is TGCGCCAGCAGTCAAGCCGACAGGGGGGAGCACGAAAAACTGTTTTTT. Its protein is CASSQADRGEHEKLFF.

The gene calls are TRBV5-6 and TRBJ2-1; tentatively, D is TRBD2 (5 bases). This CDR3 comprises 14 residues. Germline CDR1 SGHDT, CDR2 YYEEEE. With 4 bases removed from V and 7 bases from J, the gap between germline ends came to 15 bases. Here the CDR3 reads CASSLERAGNEQFF. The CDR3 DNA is TGTGCCAGCAGCCTCGAGAGGGCTGGGAATGAGCAGTTCTTC.

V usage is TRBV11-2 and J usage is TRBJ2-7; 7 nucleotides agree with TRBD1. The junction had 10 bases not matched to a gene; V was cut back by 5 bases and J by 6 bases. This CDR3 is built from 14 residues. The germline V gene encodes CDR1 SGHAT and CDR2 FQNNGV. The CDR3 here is CASSRDRESVEQYF. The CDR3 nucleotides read TGTGCCAGCAGCCGTGACAGGGAGTCAGTCGAGCAGTACTTC.

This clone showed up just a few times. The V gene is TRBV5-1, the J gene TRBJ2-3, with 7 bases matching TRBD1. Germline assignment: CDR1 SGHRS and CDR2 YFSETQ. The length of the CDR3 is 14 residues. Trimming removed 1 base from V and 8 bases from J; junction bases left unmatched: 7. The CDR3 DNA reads TGCGCCAGCAGCTTGACCACGACAGGGTCTACGCAGTATTTT. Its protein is CASSLTTTGSTQYF.

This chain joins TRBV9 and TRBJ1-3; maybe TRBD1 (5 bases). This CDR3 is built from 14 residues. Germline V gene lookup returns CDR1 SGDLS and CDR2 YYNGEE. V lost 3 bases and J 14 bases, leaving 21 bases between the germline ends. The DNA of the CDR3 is TGTGCCAGCAGCGGGTTGTTATGGGACGGGGAATTATATTTT. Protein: CASSGLLWDGELYF.

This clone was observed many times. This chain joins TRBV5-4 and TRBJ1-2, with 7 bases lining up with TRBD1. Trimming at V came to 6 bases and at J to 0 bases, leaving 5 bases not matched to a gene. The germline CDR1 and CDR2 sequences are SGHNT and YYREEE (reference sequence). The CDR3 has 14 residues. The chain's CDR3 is CASTPGTANYGYTF. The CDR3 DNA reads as TGTGCCAGCACCCCCGGGACAGCTAACTATGGCTACACCTTC.

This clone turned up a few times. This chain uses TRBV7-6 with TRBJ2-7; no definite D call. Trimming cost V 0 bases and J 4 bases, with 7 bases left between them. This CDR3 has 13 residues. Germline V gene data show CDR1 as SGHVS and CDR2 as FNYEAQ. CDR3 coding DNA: TGTGCCAGCAGCTTAGCGCAGAAATACGAGCAGTACTTC. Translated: CASSLAQKYEQYF.

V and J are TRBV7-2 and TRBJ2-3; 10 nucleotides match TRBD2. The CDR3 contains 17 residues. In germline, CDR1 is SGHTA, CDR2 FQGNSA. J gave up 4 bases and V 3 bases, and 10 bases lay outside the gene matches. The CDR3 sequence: CASSLSRGLALADTQYF. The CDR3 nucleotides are TGTGCCAGCAGCTTGAGCCGGGGACTAGCGTTAGCAGATACGCAGTATTTT.

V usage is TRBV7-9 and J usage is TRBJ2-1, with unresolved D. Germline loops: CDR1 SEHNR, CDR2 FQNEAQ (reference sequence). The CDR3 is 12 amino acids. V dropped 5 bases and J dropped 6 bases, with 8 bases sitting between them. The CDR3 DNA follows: TGTGCCAGCAGCACATCTAGCAATGAGCAGTTCTTC. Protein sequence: CASSTSSNEQFF.

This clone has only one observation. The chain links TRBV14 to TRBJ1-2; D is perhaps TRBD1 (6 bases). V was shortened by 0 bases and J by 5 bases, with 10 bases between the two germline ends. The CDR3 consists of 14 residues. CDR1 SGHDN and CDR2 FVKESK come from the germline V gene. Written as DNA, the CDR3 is TGTGCCAGCAGCCAAGAAAGGGGGTTGTATGGCTACACCTTC. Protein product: CASSQERGLYGYTF.

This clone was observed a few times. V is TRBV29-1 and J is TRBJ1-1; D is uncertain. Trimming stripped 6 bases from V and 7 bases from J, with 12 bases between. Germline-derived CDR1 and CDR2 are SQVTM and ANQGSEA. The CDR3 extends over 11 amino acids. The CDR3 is CSVVTADEAFF. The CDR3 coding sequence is TGCAGCGTGGTTACAGCGGATGAAGCTTTCTTT.

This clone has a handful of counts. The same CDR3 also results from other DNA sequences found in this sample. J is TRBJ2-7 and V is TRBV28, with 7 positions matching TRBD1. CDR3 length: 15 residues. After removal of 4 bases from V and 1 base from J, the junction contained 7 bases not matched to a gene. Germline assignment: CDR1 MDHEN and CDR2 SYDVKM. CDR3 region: CASSSQRTGSYEQYF. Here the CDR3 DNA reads TGTGCCAGCAGTTCTCAAAGGACAGGATCCTACGAGCAGTACTTC.